This TCR beta chain is drawn from a study of blood T cells in healthy people across ages. The individuals who served as donors were healthy Caucasians living in Russia, aged roughly 6 to 90. They isolated at least 6.5 million PBMCs from each sample. Samples each yielded at least 5 micrograms of total RNA. A sample-barcoded 5' primer and a J-beta primer mix were used in a second PCR of about 6 to 11 cycles. TCRdb re-derived calls from the 5' RACE reads in MiXCR, one entry per CDR3 protein. The sample holds hundreds of thousands of distinct CDR3 sequences; around 31% are singletons and the top ten take 15% to 18%. This CDR3 comprises 16 residues. Germline V lookup: CDR1 SGHTA, CDR2 FQGNSA. Regarding this clonotype: Given a much more abundant clone one base away, this may be a read error.

The sample comprised blood. The V and J genes are TRBV7-2 and TRBJ2-1; 10 bases are shared with TRBD2. The J call is uncertain, as TRBJ2-7 better fits the DNA end. The TCR was taken from a woman of 80 years or more in good health. CDR3 sequence (DNA): TGTGCCAGCAGCTCCTCTCTAGCGGGGGCATACAATGAGCAGTACTTC. Translation: CASSSSLAGAYNEQYF.